This is a list of T cell receptor beta chains from one sample in a study of T-cell reconstitution after alpha-beta-depleted transplantation in children. One entry per CDR3 protein results from TCRdb running MiXCR on the PCR reads. Of under 250,000 distinct CDR3 sequences listed, approximately 15% were seen once; the top ten hold 43%. Source: PBMCs, mostly from graft donor cells, taken 360 days after TCRalphabeta/CD19-depleted stem cell transplant. The receptors were gathered from a male patient aged 2-10 years who had a stem cell transplant for acute lymphoblastic leukemia, so the T cells may come from the graft donor. CDR3s include the opening cysteine and the closing phenylalanine or tryptophan. A D gene is named only where the DNA matches it firmly. Clone sizes are given selectively: once, few, many, or a class where the clone is expanded.

TRBJ2-1 many TRBV20-1 NA CSAREVRADNEQFF TGCAGTGCTAGAGAGGTGCGGGCCGACAATGAGCAGTTCTTC
TRBJ2-7 few TRBV20-1 NA CSARDLGRAGGEQYF TGCAGTGCTAGAGATCTAGGACGGGCTGGGGGAGAGCAGTACTTC
TRBJ2-6 NA TRBV10-3 NA CAISGDGSSGANVLTF TGTGCCATCAGTGGGGACGGGAGCTCTGGGGCCAACGTCCTGACTTTC
TRBJ1-5 NA TRBV11-2 NA CASSLNPENQPQHF TGTGCCAGCAGCTTAAACCCGGAAAATCAGCCCCAGCATTTT
TRBJ2-5 few TRBV7-7 TRBD2 CASSLGLAEQETQYF TGTGCTAGCAGCTTAGGGCTAGCGGAGCAAGAGACCCAGTACTTC
TRBJ2-3 many TRBV4-2 NA CASSQELGLWDTDTQYF TGTGCCAGCAGCCAAGAACTTGGTTTGTGGGACACAGATACGCAGTATTTT
TRBJ2-1 many TRBV25-1 NA CATGDGAGYEQFF TGTGCCACAGGGGACGGGGCTGGGTATGAGCAGTTCTTC
TRBJ2-5 few TRBV20-1 NA CSASEGTQYF TGCAGTGCTAGTGAGGGGACCCAGTACTTC
TRBJ2-1 few TRBV11-2 TRBD2 CASSLASGHNNEQFF TGTGCCAGCAGCTTAGCTAGCGGGCACAACAATGAGCAGTTCTTC
TRBJ2-1 NA TRBV7-9 TRBD1 CASSTGTDNEQFF TGTGCCAGCAGCACGGGGACAGACAATGAGCAGTTCTTC
TRBJ2-4 NA TRBV4-2 TRBD2 CASSPGTSGEILAKNIQYF TGTGCCAGCAGCCCTGGGACTAGCGGGGAGATACTAGCCAAAAACATTCAGTACTTC
TRBJ2-5 many TRBV29-1 NA CSVYRQLQETQYF TGCAGCGTTTATCGACAGCTACAAGAGACCCAGTACTTC
TRBJ1-2 few TRBV2 TRBD1 CASSEGDRGLNYGYTF TGTGCCAGCAGTGAGGGGGACAGGGGATTAAACTATGGCTACACCTTC
TRBJ2-2 many TRBV20-1 TRBD1 CSASLQGAAGELFF TGCAGTGCTAGTCTGCAGGGGGCCGCCGGGGAGCTGTTTTTT
TRBJ2-7 many TRBV28 TRBD2 CASRVGLVSFEQYF TGTGCCAGCAGAGTGGGACTAGTCTCCTTCGAGCAGTACTTC
TRBJ2-1 NA TRBV28 NA CASRAGEVGYNEQFF TGTGCCAGCAGGGCAGGGGAAGTGGGCTACAATGAGCAGTTCTTC
TRBJ1-5 NA TRBV5-6 NA CASSFRSGASNQPQHF TGTGCCAGCAGCTTCAGGAGCGGAGCTAGCAATCAGCCCCAGCATTTT
TRBJ2-3 NA TRBV20-1 NA CSATAAGRTDTQYF TGCAGTGCCACCGCTGCAGGGAGGACAGATACGCAGTATTTT
TRBJ2-2 many TRBV5-1 TRBD2 CASSPGLAANTGELFF TGTGCCAGCAGCCCCGGACTAGCGGCGAACACCGGGGAGCTGTTTTTT
TRBJ2-1 NA TRBV30 NA CAWSRGSGTNEQFF TGTGCCTGGAGTAGGGGGTCTGGGACCAATGAGCAGTTCTTC
TRBJ1-2 few TRBV5-5 TRBD1 CASSLAPGGRGYTF TGTGCCAGCAGCTTGGCCCCAGGGGGCAGAGGCTACACCTTC
TRBJ2-5 many TRBV11-2 NA CASSRGAGGFQETQYF TGTGCCAGCAGCCGGGGGGCAGGGGGTTTCCAAGAGACCCAGTACTTC
TRBJ2-3 few TRBV10-3 NA CAIRTREADTQYF TGTGCCATCCGGACAAGGGAGGCAGATACGCAGTATTTT
TRBJ1-6 NA TRBV7-2 NA CASSLGRGVDSPLHF TGTGCCAGCAGCTTAGGAAGGGGGGTTGATTCACCCCTCCACTTT
TRBJ2-3 NA TRBV18 NA CASSPPARSGTQYF TGTGCCAGCTCACCACCGGCTCGCAGTGGTACGCAGTATTTT
TRBJ2-7 many TRBV20-1 NA CSASLDSSTPREQYF TGCAGTGCTAGCCTTGACAGTTCCACCCCTCGCGAGCAGTACTTC
TRBJ1-2 NA TRBV25-1 NA CASSGWTFPGYTF TGTGCCAGCAGTGGGTGGACTTTCCCTGGCTACACCTTC
TRBJ2-5 NA TRBV21-1 NA CRRALATDETQYF TGTAGAAGGGCTCTAGCGACTGACGAGACCCAGTACTTC
TRBJ2-2 few TRBV24-1 TRBD1 CATSESHRGPGELFF TGTGCCACCAGTGAGTCACACAGGGGCCCCGGGGAGCTGTTTTTT
TRBJ1-5 few TRBV7-9 NA CASSTHDRIEPQHF TGTGCCAGCAGCACCCACGACAGGATTGAGCCCCAGCATTTT
TRBJ2-1 few TRBV3-1 NA CASSQMSNEQFF TGTGCCAGCAGCCAAATGAGTAATGAGCAGTTCTTC
TRBJ1-1 NA TRBV11-1 NA CASSSDPPGTEAFF TGTGCCAGCAGCTCCGACCCACCTGGCACTGAAGCTTTCTTT
TRBJ1-3 few TRBV3-1 NA CASADSGNTIYF TGTGCCAGTGCGGACTCTGGAAACACCATATATTTT
TRBJ1-1 few TRBV5-1 TRBD1 CASSLAWTGALNTEAFF TGCGCCAGCAGCTTGGCTTGGACAGGAGCCCTGAACACTGAAGCTTTCTTT
TRBJ2-7 NA TRBV7-9 TRBD2 CASSLRAGAGSSYEQYF TGTGCCAGCAGCTTACGGGCGGGAGCCGGTTCCTCCTACGAGCAGTACTTC
TRBJ2-5 NA TRBV20-1 TRBD1 CSARDRGTGETQYF TGCAGTGCTAGGGACAGGGGGACGGGAGAGACCCAGTACTTC
TRBJ2-3 NA TRBV7-2 NA CASSNYLSTDTQYF TGTGCCAGCAGCAACTACCTGAGCACAGATACGCAGTATTTT
TRBJ2-3 NA TRBV7-7 NA CASSRATGADTQYF TGTGCCAGCAGTCGGGCGACTGGGGCAGATACGCAGTATTTT
TRBJ1-3 many TRBV5-1 TRBD1 CASSAYRGSGNTIYF TGCGCCAGCAGCGCGTACAGGGGGTCTGGAAACACCATATATTTT
TRBJ2-3 NA TRBV4-3 TRBD2 CASSQDGTSGRTDTQYF TGCGCCAGCAGCCAAGATGGGACTAGCGGACGCACAGATACGCAGTATTTT
TRBJ2-3 NA TRBV12-3/TRBV12-4 NA CASSLGVGRTTSNTSTDTQYF TGTGCCAGCAGTTTAGGGGTGGGCAGGACCACTTCCAATACTAGCACAGATACGCAGTATTTT
TRBJ1-5 few TRBV6-5 TRBD1 CASSSTGQGNQPQHF TGTGCCAGCAGTTCCACGGGACAGGGGAATCAGCCCCAGCATTTT
TRBJ2-3 many TRBV3-1 NA CASSLIETDTQYF TGTGCCAGCAGCCTTATAGAGACAGATACGCAGTATTTT
TRBJ2-1 NA TRBV24-1 NA CATSDPGRSNEQFF TGTGCCACCAGTGATCCAGGGAGATCCAATGAGCAGTTCTTC
TRBJ1-5 many TRBV29-1 NA CSVSLGGGQPQHF TGCAGCGTTTCACTGGGGGGCGGGCAGCCCCAGCATTTT